Below are 24 T cell receptor beta chains sequenced from a single sample in a study of post-analysis software for immune sequencing data. Overall study results and limits: In patients, TRBV5-6, TRBV5-1 and TRBV20-1 belonged to roughly 5 TRBV segments found more frequently than in controls.

Antigens of these TCRs are unknown. Incorporated into the TCR beta cDNA libraries were unique molecular identifiers, which served to reduce PCR and sequencing biases. Each CDR3 protein is one row after TCRdb ran MiXCR on the PCR reads. The sample consists of about 540,000 distinct CDR3 sequences, 34% of them appearing once. Sequenced: blood. All receptors come from a girl aged 2-17 years with multiple sclerosis.

The V gene is TRBV7-8, the J gene TRBJ2-3; D perhaps matches TRBD1 (5 bases). Trimming left V 1 base short and J 1 base short, with 12 bases between. The CDR3 loop spans 16 amino acids. Germline CDR1 SGHVS, CDR2 FQNEAQ. CDR3 sequence: CASSLVPGYRTDTQYF. The CDR3 region has the DNA TGTGCCAGCAGCTTAGTGCCAGGGTATCGCACAGATACGCAGTATTTT.

The chain couples TRBV4-1 to TRBJ2-3; D perhaps matches TRBD2 (5 bases). Germline CDR1 is MGHRA and CDR2 is YSYEKL. CDR3 size: 13 residues. The germline V and J ends were trimmed by 3 bases and 1 base, with 5 bases remaining between them. The CDR3 spells CASSHGGTDTQYF. CDR3 DNA: TGCGCCAGCAGCCACGGGGGCACAGATACGCAGTATTTT.

A few counts support this clonotype. The chain uses TRBV4-1 and TRBJ2-7, with a possible D match to TRBD2 (6 bases). This CDR3 is built from 14 residues. Germline CDR1 reads MGHRA; CDR2 reads YSYEKL. Trimming shortened V by 3 bases and J by 3 bases, and 12 bases separated the two germline ends. The CDR3: CASSQGLGGYEQYF. CDR3 sequence (DNA): TGCGCCAGCAGCCAGGGCCTGGGAGGCTACGAGCAGTACTTC.

The chain joins TRBV5-6 to TRBJ2-1; 7 bases match TRBD2. The CDR3 is 15 residues long. V lost 0 bases, J lost 7 bases, and 7 bases stayed unmatched. Germline V gives CDR1 SGHDT, CDR2 YYEEEE. The CDR3 reads CASSLVARGSNEQFF. The CDR3 nucleotides read TGTGCCAGCAGCTTGGTGGCGCGGGGGTCTAATGAGCAGTTCTTC. The full variable domain, with the rest looked up from reference TRBV5-6 and TRBJ2-1, is DAGVTQSPTHLIKTRGQQVTLRCSPKSGHDTVSWYQQALGQGPQFIFQYYEEEERQRGNFPDRFSGHQFPNYSSELNVNALLLGDSALYLCASSLVARGSNEQFFGPGTRLTVL.

The genes are TRBV6-2 or TRBV6-3 and TRBJ2-7; tentative D call: TRBD1 (6 bases). Germline values: CDR1 MNHEY, CDR2 SVGEGT. Deletions cut 5 bases from V and 11 bases from J, with 13 bases between. CDR3 size: 11 residues. DNA for the CDR3: TGTGCCAGCAGTCGACAGGACTGGAAGTACTTC. Protein: CASSRQDWKYF.

This clonotype was seen only a few times. The V call is TRBV9, the J call TRBJ1-5; no clear D. Germline-derived CDR1 and CDR2 are SGDLS and YYNGEE. The CDR3 runs to 15 residues. The germline V and J ends were trimmed by 0 bases and 4 bases, with 11 bases remaining between them. The CDR3 loop is CASSVDPAENQPQHF. The CDR3 nucleotides read TGTGCCAGCAGCGTAGACCCGGCAGAAAATCAGCCCCAGCATTTT.

This clonotype was seen more than once but under ten times. The gene calls are TRBV6-5 and TRBJ1-6; 7 nucleotides match TRBD1. This CDR3 contains 16 residues. CDR1 is MNHEY, CDR2 SVGAGI, per germline. V dropped 2 bases and J dropped 8; count of bases not matched to a gene: 9. CDR3 sequence reads: CASSYLPGGLDSPLHF. As DNA, the CDR3 is TGTGCCAGCAGTTACCTTCCAGGGGGGTTAGATTCACCCCTCCACTTT.

This rearrangement joins TRBV20-1 to TRBJ1-4; 10 positions agree with TRBD1. The V gene's germline CDR1 is DFQATT and CDR2 SNEGSKA (reference sequence). V trimming: 8 bases; J trimming: 8 bases; junction bases outside the gene matches: 11. The CDR3 runs 14 residues. The CDR3, as DNA: TGCAGTCTTCCCGGACAGGGGGACGTGGAAAAACTGTTTTTT. Translating gives CSLPGQGDVEKLFF.

The table lists this clonotype with a few counts. The V and J genes are TRBV7-2 and TRBJ1-2, with TRBD1 as a possible D gene (6 bases). The CDR3 runs 14 residues. Trimming pared 2 bases from V and 6 bases from J, leaving 13 bases between. Germline CDR1 and CDR2: SGHTA and FQGNSA. CDR3 residues: CASSLFGRGHGYTF. DNA for the CDR3: TGTGCCAGCAGCTTATTCGGCAGGGGCCATGGCTACACCTTC. Supplemented by reference TRBV7-2 and TRBJ1-2, the full variable domain reads GAGVSQSPSNKVTEKGKDVELRCDPISGHTALYWYRQSLGQGLEFLIYFQGNSAPDKSGLPSDRFSAERTGGSVSTLTIQRTQQEDSAVYLCASSLFGRGHGYTFGSGTRLTVV.

This clonotype was detected only a few times. The chain has TRBV6-5 and TRBJ1-2; 9 bases are a match to TRBD1. J was trimmed by 8 bases and V by 6 bases; bases with no gene match: 16. Germline V lookup: CDR1 MNHEY, CDR2 SVGAGI. This CDR3 contains 16 residues. For the CDR3, the DNA is TGTGCCAGCAGCATCGGGACAGGGTGGGATTTATGGGGCTACACCTTC. This encodes CASSIGTGWDLWGYTF.

V and J are TRBV7-2 and TRBJ2-1; D gene uncertain. V was cut by 5 bases and J by 4 bases, with 15 bases left in between. The CDR3 spans 15 residues. Germline values: CDR1 SGHTA, CDR2 FQGNSA. The CDR3 DNA is TGTGCCAGCAGCCGCGTGGCTGATTCTTACAATGAGCAGTTCTTC. This encodes CASSRVADSYNEQFF.

The chain recombines TRBV5-5 with TRBJ2-7, with no clear D. The germline gives CDR1 SGHKS, CDR2 YYEKEE (reference sequence). The CDR3 spans 14 residues. Trimming shortened V by 1 base and J by 1 base, and 9 bases separated the two germline ends. The CDR3 DNA follows: TGTGCCAGCAGCTTGTCAGCCCCGTCCTACGAGCAGTACTTC. This translates into CASSLSAPSYEQYF.

The chain uses TRBV6-2 or TRBV6-3 and TRBJ2-1; 9 bases match TRBD1. CDR3 length: 17 amino acids. V lost 5 bases and J lost 4; bases outside the gene matches: 12. In germline, CDR1 is MNHEY, CDR2 SVGEGT. The CDR3 spells CASSDRLTGGLYNEQFF. CDR3 coding DNA: TGTGCCAGCAGTGACCGACTTACAGGGGGCCTATACAATGAGCAGTTCTTC.

This clonotype was picked up a small number of times. CDR3: CASNRGTVSSETQYF. The CDR3 coding sequence is TGTGCCAGCAACCGGGGGACAGTCTCCTCGGAGACCCAGTACTTC. V usage is TRBV5-6 and J usage is TRBJ2-5; possibly TRBD1 for D (7 bases). Trimming left V 6 bases short and J 5 bases short, with 20 bases between. The length of the CDR3 is 15 residues. CDR1 SGHDT and CDR2 YYEEEE come from the germline V gene.

Many counts were recorded for this clonotype. V gene TRBV20-1 combines with J gene TRBJ2-3; D possibly corresponds to TRBD1 (5 bases). CDR1 is DFQATT and CDR2 is SNEGSKA in the germline V gene (reference sequence). V was cut by 0 bases and J by 6 bases, with 16 bases left in between. This CDR3 has 15 amino acids. In DNA, the CDR3 is TGCAGTGCTAGAGATGGGGCACAAGACCTGGATACGCAGTATTTT. Translating it yields CSARDGAQDLDTQYF.

This clonotype came up a few times. The chain recombines TRBV4-1 with TRBJ1-2; no reliable D call. V was clipped by 3 bases and J by 6 bases, with 14 bases between them. The CDR3 consists of 14 residues. CDR1 and CDR2 (germline): MGHRA, YSYEKL. CDR3 bases: TGCGCCAGCAGCCACAGGTTTTTGAGTCATGGCTACACCTTC. It codes for CASSHRFLSHGYTF.

The CDR3 region has the DNA TGTGCCAGCAGCCTACGGGAAGTAGGTTTCTCAGATACGCAGTATTTT. It encodes CASSLREVGFSDTQYF. The J gene is TRBJ2-3, the V gene TRBV3-1; TRBD2 might be the D (5 bases). V lost 4 bases and J 4 bases, leaving 18 bases between the germline ends. This CDR3 has 16 amino acids. In germline, CDR1 is LGHDT, CDR2 YNNKEL (reference sequence).

This chain joins TRBV4-1 and TRBJ1-2; D might be TRBD1 (6 bases). V dropped 0 bases and J dropped 4 bases, with 12 bases sitting between them. The length of the CDR3 is 15 residues. Germline loops: CDR1 MGHRA, CDR2 YSYEKL. The CDR3 here is CASSQEEQGPYGYTF. CDR3 sequence (DNA): TGCGCCAGCAGCCAAGAAGAACAGGGCCCCTATGGCTACACCTTC.

The chain couples TRBV7-2 to TRBJ2-7, with D possibly called TRBD1 or TRBD2 (7 bases each). The V end was cut by 1 base, the J end by 0 bases, with 13 bases between. CDR1 SGHTA and CDR2 FQGNSA come from the germline V gene. This CDR3 comprises 16 residues. The CDR3 region has the DNA TGTGCCAGCAGCTTAGTGGGAGGGGGCGTCTCCTACGAGCAGTACTTC. Protein: CASSLVGGGVSYEQYF.

The chain has TRBV27 and TRBJ2-2; D ambiguous. V was shortened by 5 bases and J by 0 bases, with 10 bases between the two germline ends. The germline gives CDR1 MNHEY, CDR2 SMNVEV (reference sequence). The CDR3 contains 15 residues. The CDR3 sequence is CASSRQVPNTGELFF. In DNA form, the CDR3 reads TGTGCCAGCAGTCGGCAGGTGCCGAACACCGGGGAGCTGTTTTTT.

The chain combines TRBV5-1 with TRBJ2-7; TRBD1 agrees at 8 bases. The CDR3 is made up of 12 amino acids. CDR1 and CDR2 from the germline V gene are SGHRS and YFSETQ. With V trimmed by 7 bases and J by 6 bases, 6 bases remained unmatched. The CDR3 nucleotides read TGCGCCAGCGCCGGACAGGGAGGCGAGCAGTACTTC. The encoded protein is CASAGQGGEQYF.

This clonotype was seen a few times. CDR3 DNA sequence: TGTGCCAGCAGCCTGACAGGGTCTGGGGCCAACGTCCTGACTTTC. This gives the protein CASSLTGSGANVLTF. The genes are TRBV11-2 and TRBJ2-6; 7 nucleotides align to TRBD1. With 5 bases clipped from V and 1 base from J, the junction kept 2 bases outside the gene matches. The CDR3 has 15 amino acids. Germline V gene lookup returns CDR1 SGHAT and CDR2 FQNNGV.

This chain links TRBV5-4 with TRBJ2-7, with D unresolved. The CDR3 consists of 15 residues. Germline CDR1 reads SGHNT; CDR2 reads YYREEE (reference sequence). Trimming took 4 bases from V and 0 from J, leaving 14 bases between them. The chain's CDR3 is CASSRPPYGSYEQYF. The CDR3 bases are TGTGCCAGCAGCCGGCCCCCCTATGGCTCCTACGAGCAGTACTTC.

As to this clonotype: A much larger clone differs from this one at a single base, so this may be a read error. CDR3 sequence: CATSSYYGQYF. The CDR3, as DNA: TGTGCCACCAGCAGCTACTACGGGCAGTACTTC. The chain employs TRBV15 and TRBJ2-5; no reliable D call. The CDR3 length is 11 residues. The germline V and J ends were trimmed by 3 bases and 11 bases, with 10 bases remaining between them. In germline, CDR1 is LNHNV, CDR2 YYDKDF (reference sequence).